This entry lists 14 T cell receptor beta chains sequenced from one sample in a study of CD8+ T cells in alopecia areata. cDNA serving as the sequencing template came from extracted, reverse transcribed RNA. The protocol was immunoSEQ multiplex PCR, while the TCRdb copy is restricted to in-frame clones and leaves out a portion. The sample has about 200,000 clones; roughly 60% are singletons. Specified treatment: oral pan-JAK inhibitor, 5-10 mg twice daily. The material was CD4+ T cells sorted from blood, obtained at week 24, from a patient treated with tofacitinib. The receptors come from a human donor with alopecia areata.

This clone was counted only a few times. The chain couples TRBV18 to TRBJ2-2, with 7 bases that match TRBD2. V dropped 3 bases and J dropped 2; count of bases not matched to a gene: 0. CDR1 and CDR2 (germline): KGHSH, LQKENI. There are 14 residues in the CDR3. Written as DNA, the CDR3 is TGTGCCAGCTCACCGGGACTAAACACCGGGGAGCTGTTTTTT. Translating gives CASSPGLNTGELFF.

There are a few counts of this clone. The rearrangement links TRBV19 to TRBJ1-5; the D gene is possibly TRBD1 (6 bases). V dropped 3 bases and J dropped 0 bases, with 18 bases sitting between them. The germline V gene encodes CDR1 LNHDA and CDR2 SQIVND (reference sequence). The CDR3 consists of 18 residues. The CDR3 loop reads CASSIGRGQSYSNQPQHF. The DNA for the CDR3 is TGTGCCAGTAGTATTGGAAGAGGACAGTCATATAGCAATCAGCCCCAGCATTTT.

The rearrangement links TRBV2 to TRBJ2-7; D gene unclear. The ends were cut back, 6 bases at V and 3 bases at J, with 21 bases in the middle. This CDR3 region has 16 residues. Germline CDR1 is SNHLY and CDR2 is FYNNEI. CDR3 amino acids: CASRSLRTVGYYEQYF. Here the CDR3 DNA reads TGTGCCAGCAGGAGTCTTCGGACGGTTGGATACTACGAGCAGTACTTC.

The chain joins TRBV2 to TRBJ2-1; possibly TRBD2 for D (7 bases). Germline V gene sequence: CDR1 SNHLY, CDR2 FYNNEI. The CDR3 totals 15 residues. Trimming shortened V by 4 bases and J by 7 bases, and 17 bases separated the two germline ends. The CDR3 nucleotides read TGTGCCAGCAGTGGGTTAGGGGGGGCCTGGAATGAGCAGTTCTTC. Its translation: CASSGLGGAWNEQFF.

The rearrangement uses TRBV27 and TRBJ1-6; D unresolved. The germline V gene has CDR1 MNHEY and CDR2 SMNVEV (reference sequence). The CDR3 sequence is 14 residues long. V lost 2 bases and J 4 bases, leaving 6 bases between the germline ends. The chain's CDR3 is CASSLETYNSPLHF. The DNA for the CDR3 is TGTGCCAGCAGTTTAGAGACATATAATTCACCCCTCCACTTT.

The chain recombines TRBV4-3 with TRBJ1-2; D gene unclear. The CDR3 runs to 11 residues. The germline V gene has CDR1 LGHNA and CDR2 YSLEER. The germline V and J ends were trimmed by 5 bases and 5 bases, with 6 bases remaining between them. The CDR3 region is CASSGSYGYTF. The CDR3 DNA sequence: TGCGCCAGCAGCGGGTCTTATGGCTACACCTTC.

The chain carries TRBV27 and TRBJ2-2; TRBD1 matches at 7 bases. Germline assignment: CDR1 MNHEY and CDR2 SMNVEV (reference sequence). J gave up 6 bases and V 4 bases, and 2 bases lay outside the gene matches. The CDR3 is made up of 13 amino acids. CDR3 coding DNA: TGTGCCAGCAGTTCTCAGGGGGCCGGGGAGCTGTTTTTT. Residues: CASSSQGAGELFF.

This clone was detected a few times. The chain employs TRBV29-1 and TRBJ1-2; TRBD1 might be the D (6 bases). CDR3 length: 14 residues. The V gene lost 7 bases and the J gene lost 4 bases, with 19 bases spanning the gap. Germline V CDR1 and CDR2: SQVTM, ANQGSEA. The CDR3 region is CSAKAIGQTYGYTF. The CDR3 nucleotides read TGCAGCGCGAAAGCTATAGGACAGACCTATGGCTACACCTTC.

Concerning this clone: Additional DNA sequences in this sample encode the identical CDR3. V gene TRBV12-5 combines with J gene TRBJ2-5; D gene unclear. V shed 1 base and J shed 3 bases, with 0 bases lying between them. Germline CDR1 LGHNT, CDR2 FRNRAP. The CDR3 loop spans 11 amino acids. This CDR3 is CASGLEETQYF. The CDR3 DNA sequence: TGTGCTAGTGGTTTGGAAGAGACCCAGTACTTC.

The genes are TRBV2 and TRBJ1-1, with D perhaps matching TRBD1 (5 bases). The germline V gene has CDR1 SNHLY and CDR2 FYNNEI. Trimming took off 5 bases at V and 11 bases at J, with 21 bases between the two ends. The CDR3 is made up of 14 amino acids. This CDR3 reads CASSLLGLGEGAFF. The CDR3 nucleotides read TGTGCCAGCAGTCTCTTAGGACTGGGGGAGGGGGCTTTCTTT.

The chain recombines TRBV4-3 with TRBJ1-5; D gene unclear. Germline CDR1 and CDR2: LGHNA and YSLEER. The CDR3 is 14 residues long. Trimming took off 2 bases at V and 5 bases at J, with 10 bases between the two ends. Here the CDR3 reads CASSQRAPDQPQHF. CDR3 bases: TGCGCCAGCAGCCAACGGGCACCGGATCAGCCCCAGCATTTT.

This clone was counted between two and nine times. CDR3 in amino acids: CASSPQRAAGNTIYF. The DNA for the CDR3 is TGTGCCAGCTCACCACAGAGGGCAGCTGGAAACACCATATATTTT. The chain links TRBV18 to TRBJ1-3; D ambiguous. CDR1 is KGHSH, CDR2 LQKENI, per germline. This CDR3 has 15 amino acids. With 1 base removed from V and 2 bases from J, the gap between germline ends came to 9 bases.

V usage is TRBV29-1 and J usage is TRBJ1-2; D is unclear. The CDR3 covers 13 residues. V was shortened by 6 bases and J by 0 bases, with 11 bases between the two germline ends. Germline-derived CDR1 and CDR2 are SQVTM and ANQGSEA. DNA for the CDR3: TGCAGCGTCTTGGGCAGAGCTAACTATGGCTACACCTTC. This gives the protein CSVLGRANYGYTF.

CDR3 in amino acids: CAFPGGRYGYTF. The CDR3 DNA sequence: TGTGCCTTCCCAGGGGGCCGGTATGGCTACACCTTC. The chain recombines TRBV30 with TRBJ1-2; 8 bases map to TRBD1. This CDR3 is built from 12 residues. The ends lost 7 bases at V and 5 bases at J; junction bases unmatched: 6. Germline lookup yields CDR1 GTSNPN and CDR2 SVGIG (reference sequence).